What follows are 30 T cell receptor beta chains derived from one specimen sequenced in a study of blood T cell repertoires in COVID-19. Repertoires were generated with immunoSEQ multiplex PCR, while TCRdb's copy carries only in-frame clones and drops some. The data contain about 280,000 clones, 75% to 85% of them singletons. What was sequenced was peripheral blood. Receptors were obtained from a man aged 50 to 60 with active or convalescent COVID-19.

V usage is TRBV27 and J usage is TRBJ2-1; 7 nucleotides align to TRBD1. The CDR3 is 16 amino acids. V lost 6 bases, J lost 0 bases, and 8 bases stayed unmatched. In germline, CDR1 is MNHEY, CDR2 SMNVEV (reference sequence). This CDR3 reads CASSTRDRGSYNEQFF. The CDR3 bases are TGTGCCAGCAGCACCAGGGACAGAGGCTCCTACAATGAGCAGTTCTTC.

The chain has TRBV5-6 and TRBJ1-2, with 9 positions matching TRBD1. V shed 5 bases, J shed 7 bases, and the junction held 12 bases outside the gene matches. Per germline, CDR1 SGHDT and CDR2 YYEEEE. CDR3 length: 15 amino acids. Here the CDR3 DNA reads TGTGCCAGCAGACCGGGACAGGGTCGTGGAGGTGGCTACACCTTC. As protein: CASRPGQGRGGGYTF. The full variable domain, in which reference TRBV5-6 and TRBJ1-2 provide the parts outside the CDR3, is DAGVTQSPTHLIKTRGQQVTLRCSPKSGHDTVSWYQQALGQGPQFIFQYYEEEERQRGNFPDRFSGHQFPNYSSELNVNALLLGDSALYLCASRPGQGRGGGYTFGSGTRLTVV.

This chain links TRBV5-1 with TRBJ2-7, with 14 bases fitting TRBD2. Germline V CDR1 and CDR2: SGHRS, YFSETQ. The CDR3 has 17 amino acids. V lost 4 bases to trimming and J lost 7 bases; unmatched junction nucleotides: 13. The CDR3: CASSGGLAGDGLREQYF. DNA for the CDR3: TGCGCCAGCAGCGGGGGACTAGCGGGAGACGGTCTCCGGGAGCAGTACTTC.

The chain links TRBV15 to TRBJ2-2, with 7 nucleotides matching TRBD2. The CDR3 loop spans 15 amino acids. The germline V gene encodes CDR1 LNHNV and CDR2 YYDKDF (reference sequence). V lost 1 base to trimming and J lost 3 bases; unmatched junction nucleotides: 2. CDR3 region: CATSRAGGYTGELFF. CDR3 coding DNA: TGTGCCACCAGCAGAGCGGGGGGATACACCGGGGAGCTGTTTTTT. Together with reference TRBV15 and TRBJ2-2, the CDR3 gives the full variable domain: DAMVIQNPRYQVTQFGKPVTLSCSQTLNHNVMYWYQQKSSQAPKLLFHYYDKDFNNEADTPDNFQSRRPNTSFCFLDIRSPGLGDTAMYLCATSRAGGYTGELFFGEGSRLTVL.

In its sample, this clone was seen a few times. The chain has TRBV6-2 or TRBV6-3 and TRBJ1-1, with TRBD1 matching 8 bases. Germline V CDR1 and CDR2: MNHEY, SVGEGT. CDR3 length: 13 residues. The V segment lost 5 bases and the J segment 8 bases; nucleotides outside the gene matches: 7. CDR3 DNA: TGTGCCAGCAGTGGGACAGACAGGGGCGAAGCTTTCTTT. Translating it yields CASSGTDRGEAFF.

This rearrangement joins TRBV4-2 to TRBJ1-2; 7 bases map to TRBD1. Germline V gives CDR1 LGHNA, CDR2 YNFKEQ. CDR3 size: 15 residues. The V gene end was trimmed by 4 bases and the J gene end by 4 bases; junction bases not matched to a gene: 9. The CDR3 is CASSPSDRSTYGYTF. The DNA for the CDR3 is TGTGCCAGCAGCCCCTCGGACAGGTCCACCTATGGCTACACCTTC.

A few counts support this clone. The genes are TRBV20-1 and TRBJ1-1; no reliable D call. V was trimmed by 6 bases and J by 10 bases, leaving 15 bases between them. This CDR3 is 11 amino acids long. In germline, CDR1 is DFQATT, CDR2 SNEGSKA (reference sequence). CDR3: CSASEGTGAFF. As DNA, the CDR3 is TGCAGTGCATCGGAAGGTACGGGAGCTTTCTTT.

The chain carries TRBV2 and TRBJ1-1; the match to TRBD1 covers 11 bases. The CDR3 contains 12 residues. The germline CDR1 and CDR2 sequences are SNHLY and FYNNEI. V lost 5 bases and J lost 11; bases outside the gene matches: 4. The CDR3 is CASSTDRGQAFF. In DNA form, the CDR3 reads TGTGCCAGCAGTACGGACAGGGGGCAGGCTTTCTTT. Filled out from reference TRBV2 and TRBJ1-1, the complete variable domain reads EPEVTQTPSHQVTQMGQEVILRCVPISNHLYFYWYRQILGQKVEFLVSFYNNEISEKSEIFDDQFSVERPDGSNFTLKIRSTKLEDSAMYFCASSTDRGQAFFGQGTRLTVV.

V gene TRBV28 combines with J gene TRBJ2-5; the match to TRBD1 covers 9 bases. The CDR3 extends over 16 amino acids. The germline CDR1 and CDR2 sequences are MDHEN and SYDVKM. V shed 3 bases, J shed 3 bases, and the junction held 8 bases outside the gene matches. The CDR3 nucleotides are TGTGCCAGCAGTTTTTTAGGGGGACAGGGTGAAGAGACCCAGTACTTC. It specifies CASSFLGGQGEETQYF. Full variable domain (outside the CDR3, taken from reference TRBV28 and TRBJ2-5): DVKVTQSSRYLVKRTGEKVFLECVQDMDHENMFWYRQDPGLGLRLIYFSYDVKMKEKGDIPEGYSVSREKKERFSLILESASTNQTSMYLCASSFLGGQGEETQYFGPGTRLLVL.

The rearrangement uses TRBV5-1 and TRBJ1-2; D is perhaps TRBD1 (5 bases). The V gene's germline CDR1 is SGHRS and CDR2 YFSETQ. V was pared by 1 base and J by 1 base, with 8 bases between. The CDR3 runs 14 residues. The CDR3 DNA is TGCGCCAGCAGCTTGACAGGAGATAACTATGGCTACACCTTC. This encodes CASSLTGDNYGYTF.

The chain joins TRBV7-9 to TRBJ1-2; D unclear. V lost 1 base, J lost 2 bases, and 8 bases lay in between. The CDR3 has 14 residues. CDR1 is SEHNR and CDR2 is FQNEAQ in the germline V gene (reference sequence). CDR3 in amino acids: CASSLVTGNYGYTF. CDR3 DNA sequence: TGTGCCAGCAGCTTAGTTACGGGGAACTATGGCTACACCTTC.

The genes are TRBV5-5 and TRBJ2-7, with TRBD2 identical over 11 bases. CDR1 is SGHKS and CDR2 is YYEKEE in the germline V gene (reference sequence). This CDR3 spans 15 amino acids. The J segment lost 6 bases and the V segment lost 0 bases, leaving 5 bases of the junction unmatched. This chain's CDR3 is CASSLVGSGRGEQYF. As DNA, the CDR3 is TGTGCCAGCAGCTTGGTGGGTAGCGGGAGGGGCGAGCAGTACTTC.

The chain joins TRBV10-3 to TRBJ2-7; TRBD1 matches at 8 bases. Germline V gene sequence: CDR1 ENHRY, CDR2 SYGVKD. V lost 2 bases and J lost 6; bases outside the gene matches: 6. The length of the CDR3 is 14 residues. CDR3 sequence reads: CAISEKQGVSEQYF. DNA of the CDR3: TGTGCCATCAGTGAGAAACAGGGGGTGTCCGAGCAGTACTTC.

This clone has a single count. The chain couples TRBV18 to TRBJ1-4, with D perhaps matching TRBD1 (6 bases). Per the germline V gene, CDR1 is KGHSH and CDR2 is LQKENI. V lost 3 bases and J lost 8, with 19 bases in between. The CDR3 spans 16 residues. The CDR3 is CASSPYTPGQGEKLFF. DNA for the CDR3: TGTGCCAGCTCACCGTATACTCCGGGACAAGGCGAAAAACTGTTTTTT.

The V and J genes are TRBV9 and TRBJ1-1, with 10 bases identical to TRBD1. There are 15 residues in the CDR3. With V trimmed by 2 bases and J by 6 bases, 7 bases remained unmatched. The germline V gene has CDR1 SGDLS and CDR2 YYNGEE. In nucleotides, the CDR3 is TGTGCCAGCAGCGTTTTCCCCGACAGGGGGCCTGAAGCTTTCTTT. Translated, it gives CASSVFPDRGPEAFF.

V usage is TRBV6-5 and J usage is TRBJ1-4; unclear D gene. V lost 2 bases and J 5 bases, leaving 12 bases between the germline ends. From germline, CDR1 is MNHEY and CDR2 SVGAGI. CDR3 length equals 15 residues. As DNA, the CDR3 is TGTGCCAGCAGTTACCGTGGGAGGGCAAATGAAAAACTGTTTTTT. This gives the protein CASSYRGRANEKLFF.

This chain connects TRBV6-1 to TRBJ2-2, with 10 bases lining up with TRBD2. The CDR3 is 19 residues long. The trim removed 4 bases at V and 4 bases at J, leaving 15 bases unmatched. CDR1 and CDR2 (germline): MNHNS, SASEGT. The CDR3 reads CASSGRVGLAPVGTGELFF. In DNA, the CDR3 is TGTGCCAGCAGTGGCCGGGTGGGACTAGCGCCCGTTGGCACCGGGGAGCTGTTTTTT.

The J gene is TRBJ2-5, the V gene TRBV3-1 (or the pseudogene TRBV3-2); 7 nucleotides match TRBD2. Germline CDR1 LGHDT, CDR2 YNNKEL (reference sequence). The junction had 16 bases not matched to a gene; V was cut back by 0 bases and J by 3 bases. The CDR3 contains 19 residues. The CDR3 is CASSQEFRIPPSGEETQYF. The DNA for the CDR3 is TGTGCCAGCAGCCAAGAATTCCGAATCCCCCCTAGCGGCGAAGAGACCCAGTACTTC.

To note about this clone: Mismatch with germline at one junction end may stem from a read error. This specimen includes other DNA sequences encoding the same CDR3. The chain carries TRBV6-6 and TRBJ1-5; D is perhaps TRBD1 (6 bases). Germline assignment: CDR1 MNHNY and CDR2 SVGAGI (reference sequence). The CDR3 covers 16 residues. The CDR3 DNA follows: TGTGCCAGCAGTTACTTTCAGGACAGCCCAAATCAGCCTCAGCATTTT. Residues: CASSYFQDSPNQPQHF.

The rearrangement uses TRBV6-5 and TRBJ1-2; maybe TRBD1 (6 bases). Germline V lookup: CDR1 MNHEY, CDR2 SVGAGI. Trimming took off 6 bases at V and 11 bases at J, with 19 bases between the two ends. This CDR3 is built from 13 residues. The CDR3 here is CASRRGYDSKYTF. The CDR3 nucleotides read TGTGCCAGCAGGAGGGGGTATGATTCGAAATACACCTTC.

V gene TRBV19 combines with J gene TRBJ1-4; maybe TRBD1 (6 bases). Between the trimmed V and J ends, which lost 5 bases and 0 bases, there was a span of 13 bases. Germline CDR1 reads LNHDA; CDR2 reads SQIVND (reference sequence). The CDR3 totals 16 residues. This CDR3 reads CASSSWTAATNEKLFF. The CDR3 DNA reads as TGTGCCAGTAGTTCCTGGACAGCCGCAACTAATGAAAAACTGTTTTTT.

V gene TRBV4-1 combines with J gene TRBJ1-3; TRBD1 aligns across 8 bases. The CDR3 length is 14 residues. With V trimmed by 4 bases and J by 4 bases, 3 bases remained unmatched. Germline V gives CDR1 MGHRA, CDR2 YSYEKL. The CDR3 DNA sequence: TGCGCCAGCAGCCTCGCAGGGGGCGGAAACACCATATATTTT. Protein product: CASSLAGGGNTIYF.

V is TRBV7-9 and J is TRBJ2-2; no definite D call. CDR3 size: 14 residues. The V end was cut by 5 bases, the J end by 2 bases, with 9 bases between. Germline V gene lookup returns CDR1 SEHNR and CDR2 FQNEAQ (reference sequence). CDR3 nucleotide sequence: TGTGCCAGCAGCGCAGGTCAAAACACCGGGGAGCTGTTTTTT. It is translated as CASSAGQNTGELFF.

This clone occurred many times. V usage is TRBV27 and J usage is TRBJ1-1; 8 bases line up with TRBD1. In germline, CDR1 is MNHEY, CDR2 SMNVEV (reference sequence). CDR3 length: 14 residues. Losses at the gene ends were 5 bases for V and 4 bases for J; bases not matched to a gene: 6. The CDR3 here is CASSRDRSITEAFF. The CDR3 DNA follows: TGTGCCAGCAGTCGGGACAGGAGTATCACTGAAGCTTTCTTT.

This clone came up a few times. The chain couples TRBV30 to TRBJ1-1; 8 nucleotides line up with TRBD1. Per germline, CDR1 GTSNPN and CDR2 SVGIG (reference sequence). V gave up 3 bases and J gave up 4 bases; unmatched junction bases: 4. The CDR3 has 13 residues. The CDR3 here is CAWRDRVGTEAFF. In DNA form, the CDR3 reads TGTGCCTGGAGGGACAGGGTAGGCACTGAAGCTTTCTTT.

The chain joins TRBV19 to TRBJ1-1; no clear D. This CDR3 is 15 amino acids long. CDR1 and CDR2 from the germline V gene are LNHDA and SQIVND (reference sequence). V gave up 1 base and J gave up 8 bases, with 17 bases separating them. CDR3 amino acids: CASSIVDIRGGEAFF. The CDR3 bases are TGTGCCAGTAGTATAGTAGACATCCGCGGAGGGGAAGCTTTCTTT.

The rearrangement joins TRBV11-2 to TRBJ2-7; D is unclear. The V end was cut by 1 base, the J end by 2 bases, with 9 bases between. The CDR3 has 14 amino acids. Germline V gene data show CDR1 as SGHAT and CDR2 as FQNNGV. The CDR3 sequence: CASSLAGFAYEQYF. Written as DNA, the CDR3 is TGTGCCAGCAGCTTAGCCGGGTTCGCCTACGAGCAGTACTTC.

Comments on this clone: The sample carries other DNA sequences with the same CDR3. V usage is TRBV6-5 and J usage is TRBJ2-7; TRBD1 is a possible D gene (6 bases). Germline V gives CDR1 MNHEY, CDR2 SVGAGI. With 0 bases removed from V and 7 bases from J, the gap between germline ends came to 7 bases. The CDR3 is made up of 12 amino acids. CDR3 in amino acids: CASSYSGGEQYF. The CDR3 DNA is TGTGCCAGCAGTTACTCAGGGGGTGAGCAGTACTTC.

The chain uses TRBV2 and TRBJ2-3; 9 bases align to TRBD2. This CDR3 spans 15 amino acids. Trimming cost V 4 bases and J 6 bases; bases outside gene matches: 8. Per the germline V gene, CDR1 is SNHLY and CDR2 is FYNNEI. The CDR3 DNA sequence: TGTGCCAGCAGTGCCGGGCTAGCGGGGAGGGATACGCAGTATTTT. Residues: CASSAGLAGRDTQYF.

The rearrangement uses TRBV10-3 and TRBJ1-5, with D maybe TRBD1 (6 bases). V lost 0 bases to trimming and J lost 6 bases, with 15 bases between them. CDR3 length: 16 amino acids. Looked up from germline, CDR1 is ENHRY and CDR2 is SYGVKD. CDR3 DNA sequence: TGTGCCATCAGTGAGTCAATGCACACAGGGTTTCAGCCCCAGCATTTT. Protein: CAISESMHTGFQPQHF.